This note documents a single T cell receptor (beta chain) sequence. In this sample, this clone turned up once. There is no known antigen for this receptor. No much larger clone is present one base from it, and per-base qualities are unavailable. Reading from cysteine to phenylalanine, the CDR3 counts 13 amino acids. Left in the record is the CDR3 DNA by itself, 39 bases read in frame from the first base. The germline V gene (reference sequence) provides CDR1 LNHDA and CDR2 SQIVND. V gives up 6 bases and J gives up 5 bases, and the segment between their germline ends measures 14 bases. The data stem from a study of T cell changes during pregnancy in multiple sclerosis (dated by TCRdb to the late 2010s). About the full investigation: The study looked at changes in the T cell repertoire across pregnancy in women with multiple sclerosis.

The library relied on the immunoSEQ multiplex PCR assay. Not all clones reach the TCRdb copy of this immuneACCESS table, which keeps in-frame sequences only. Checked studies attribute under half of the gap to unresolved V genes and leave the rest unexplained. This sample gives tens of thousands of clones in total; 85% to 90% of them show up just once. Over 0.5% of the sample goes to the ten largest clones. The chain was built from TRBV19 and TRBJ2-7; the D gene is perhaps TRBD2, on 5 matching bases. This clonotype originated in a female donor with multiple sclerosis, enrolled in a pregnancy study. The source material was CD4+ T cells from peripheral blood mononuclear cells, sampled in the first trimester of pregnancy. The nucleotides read TGTGCCAGTAGCGGGAACGGTGGGAACGAGCAGTACTTC. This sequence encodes CASSGNGGNEQYF.